This paragraph reports one T cell receptor (beta chain). This clonotype appeared a few times. Its antigen is currently not known. One base away there is no much larger clone; base qualities are not given. There are 15 amino acids in the CDR3, from cysteine to phenylalanine inclusive. Just the 45-base CDR3 DNA is kept, in frame starting at base 1. According to the germline V gene, CDR1 reads SGHRS and CDR2 reads YFSETQ. The V and J ends are trimmed by 2 bases and 12 bases, leaving 21 bases between them. Library preparation was by 5' RACE. Instrument on record: Illumina HiSeq 2000. Template switching introduced a universal primer binding site; the final cDNA contained a unique molecular identifier, enabling accurate counting of TCR cDNA molecules. First-strand cDNA for TCR alpha and beta chains was synthesized from specific primers in the conserved constant-segment region. To control for contamination, every cDNA library carried two barcodes: a SMART-Mk sample barcode plus Illumina barcodes. Two successive PCR steps introduced TruSeq adapter sequences along with Illumina sample barcodes. The TCR alpha and beta cDNA libraries were sequenced on the Illumina HiSeq platform using custom primers. On the study's bioinformatics: Raw reads were processed with MiGEC to extract unique molecular identifiers, and MiXCR was used to determine CDR3 positions. For each individual, recombination models were inferred using an EM algorithm with the repgenHMM and IGoR tools. The analysis of shared clonotypes was done with the tcR package in R, with sharing normalized by the product of cloneset sizes. Out-of-frame nonproductive sequences were analyzed to study raw recombination free of thymic and clonal selection effects. TCRdb trimmed the raw reads at Q25, called clones with MiXCR and kept productive beta chains. For every CDR3 protein sequence, its rows merge into one entry that carries the most common genes and DNA. TCRdb's processing, not the study's, gives the V and J calls here. This sample is represented by roughly 750,000 distinct CDR3 sequences; approximately 21% of them were singletons. The ten most abundant clones make up over 4% of the sample.

These data originate in a study of identical twins listed by TCRdb under 2016. Describing the broader study: To test whether fetal clonotypes persist, this study deep-sequenced TCR alpha and beta repertoires from monozygotic twins, from unrelated adults of various ages, and from cord blood. To rule out contamination, replicate twin experiments were performed at different times with different library preparation protocols.

Study-wide conclusions, independent of this receptor: Fewer insertions were carried by abundant cord blood beta clonotypes; a weaker similar trend was observed in young adult naive repertoires, while no such trend was observed in memory repertoires. Invariant T cells such as MAIT and iNKT could partly confound zero-insertion analyses, though diverse VJ usage argued against this for most clonotypes. Because the same donors could not be followed over many years, conclusions were based on cross-sectional statistical analysis. Compared with coincidental sharing between unrelated individuals, out-of-frame TCR alpha sequences shared between twins had an excess of sequences with low generation probability. The excess sharing between twins in beta out-of-frame sequences was weaker because fewer shared sequences reduced the signal-to-noise ratio. In monozygotic twins, out-of-frame TCR alpha sharing was systematically underestimated by recombination models, although the models agreed with sharing between unrelated individuals.

Only healthy Caucasian donors were included. Three pairs of female monozygotic twins, all aged roughly 18 to 29 years, were included in the twin cohort. The RNA used for TCR libraries was isolated from peripheral blood mononuclear cells. In addition, the sample was reused for a study of T cells expressing NK-cell markers. The other study reports the following: In sorted CD3+CD56+NKG2C+, CD3+CD56+NKG2C- and CD3+CD56-NKG2C+ T-cell subsets from several donors, TCR beta-chain repertoires were profiled. Among the eight sequenced donors, only one was HCMV-seronegative, while the other seven were HCMV-seropositive. To restrict sorting to alphabetaTCR-expressing T cells, an anti-gammadeltaTCR antibody was added in several experiments. For about 6 donors, the dominant CD3+CD56+NKG2C+ clonotypes were among the top 10 CD8+ clonotypes and accounted for about 1.0-7.5% of CD8+ T cells. Those dominant clonotypes were again the most abundant among CD3+CD56-NKG2C+ cells in a handful of donors, at roughly 28.3-60.1%. Whether the expanded NKG2C-expressing T cell clones were specific for HCMV antigens was left unclear. The study sequenced eight donors, all healthy volunteers chosen at random: three men and five women. HCMV serostatus was determined by detecting HCMV-specific IgG in serum with a commercial ELISA kit. For several donors, bulk peripheral blood T-cell repertoires were additionally sequenced from unsorted PBMC. Reads were demultiplexed and grouped by UMI with MIGEC, and clonotypes were assembled and quantified with MiTCR. To remove erroneous sequences, TCR cDNA sequences were retained only when supported by two or more reads. The tcR package was used for downstream repertoire analysis, with clonotypes matched between fractions based on CDR3 nucleotide sequence plus V segment. VDJmatch was used to annotate antigen specificity against VDJdb, with one amino acid substitution allowed in CDR3.

The clonotype was recovered from a young woman in good health. Input material: PBMCs. The chain is encoded by TRBV5-1 joined to TRBJ2-1, with the identity of the D gene unclear. The CDR3 is CASSFSGVTMNVQFF. The DNA reads as follows: TGCGCCAGCAGCTTCTCTGGGGTTACAATGAACGTGCAGTTCTTC.